This T cell receptor beta chain was sequenced in a study of cytomegalovirus exposure and HLA in healthy donors. General observations from the study: TRBV6-2, TRBV6-3 and some other V segments were excluded as indistinguishable.

The PCR employed 60 Vbeta primers together with 13 Jbeta primers. Repertoires were generated with immunoSEQ multiplex PCR, while TCRdb's copy carries only in-frame clones and drops some. The profile shows about 200,000 clones, about 80% of them singletons. The germline gives CDR1 ENHRY, CDR2 SYGVKD. This CDR3 region has 16 residues. V lost 0 bases to trimming and J lost 4 bases; unmatched junction nucleotides: 5. On this clone: Its specificity is unknown.

The clonotype comes from a man between 35 and 55 years old in good health and CMV-seropositive. Source material: PBMCs. The rearrangement uses TRBV10-3 and TRBJ2-3; TRBD1 matches 9 bases. CDR3 nucleotides: TGTGCCATCAGTGAGTCGGGACAGGGTTTGCCAGATACGCAGTATTTT. Protein: CAISESGQGLPDTQYF.